Sequencing of this T cell receptor beta chain was carried out in a study of shared clonotypes between healthy human individuals. Study-wide points: Clonotypes shared by all four donors outscored non-shared clonotypes in generation probability. With several donors compared, 4% to 5% of naive CD4 clonotypes were shared.

Recent acute infections and vaccinations were absent in the healthy HIV-negative adult donors. All the donors were Caucasian adults who lived in Nashville, Tennessee. Germline V CDR1 and CDR2: SEHNR, FQNEAQ (reference sequence). CDR3 length: 14 amino acids. V gave up 5 bases and J gave up 3 bases, with 14 bases separating them. Concerning this clone: Its antigen is unidentified.

Produced via immunoSEQ multiplex PCR; TCRdb's table is partial and in-frame only. This table has a few million clones, approximately 94% appearing once. The receptor was isolated from a man aged 18 to 29 in good health. The chain has TRBV7-9 and TRBJ2-7, with D possibly called TRBD1 or TRBD2 (5 bases each). What was sequenced was naive CD4+ T cells sorted from blood. The subset denotes: CD45RA+ positively selected. The CDR3 region is CASSKTGTVYEQYF. CDR3 in DNA: TGTGCCAGCAGCAAAACCGGGACGGTCTACGAGCAGTACTTC. Full variable domain (remainder filled in from reference TRBV7-9 and TRBJ2-7): DTGVSQNPRHKITKRGQNVTFRCDPISEHNRLYWYRQTLGQGPEFLTYFQNEAQLEKSRLLSDRFSAERPKGSFSTLEIQRTEQGDSAMYLCASSKTGTVYEQYFGPGTRLTVT.